The 28 T cell receptor beta chains presented below share a single source sample, sequenced in a study of memory CD4+ T cells and cytomegalovirus serostatus. The sort gate was single viable CD3+CD4+CD8-CD45RO+ cells for memory CD4+ T cells. This table comes from immunoSEQ multiplex PCR, and its TCRdb copy is limited to in-frame clones, with some not included. The data hold around 84,000 clones, with approximately 84% observed a single time. Sequencing used memory CD4+ T cells from blood. These receptor sequences come from an adult in good health and CMV-seronegative.

This clone was counted a few times. The chain uses TRBV18 and TRBJ1-2, with D perhaps TRBD1 (5 bases). Germline-derived CDR1 and CDR2 are KGHSH and LQKENI. V was pared by 7 bases and J by 4 bases, with 13 bases between. The length of the CDR3 is 13 residues. CDR3 in amino acids: CASFSFQGYGYTF. CDR3 DNA: TGTGCCAGCTTCTCATTCCAGGGCTATGGCTACACCTTC.

The table lists this clone with a few counts. The V gene is TRBV6-5, the J gene TRBJ1-2, with D perhaps TRBD1 (5 bases). The CDR3 has 13 residues. Germline V gene data show CDR1 as MNHEY and CDR2 as SVGAGI. With 11 bases removed from V and 6 bases from J, the gap between germline ends came to 19 bases. DNA for the CDR3: TGTGCCGCCGGTGGAGGGGAAGTTGATGGCTACACCTTC. Its translation is CAAGGGEVDGYTF.

The V gene is TRBV5-6, the J gene TRBJ2-5, with D possibly being TRBD2 (6 bases). V was cut by 3 bases and J by 1 base, with 10 bases left in between. Germline V gene data show CDR1 as SGHDT and CDR2 as YYEEEE. This CDR3 contains 14 residues. The CDR3 loop reads CASSSGGGQETQYF. CDR3 bases: TGTGCCAGCAGCTCCGGGGGTGGCCAAGAGACCCAGTACTTC.

J is TRBJ2-1 and V is TRBV2; D may be TRBD1 (6 bases). CDR3 size: 16 residues. CDR1 SNHLY and CDR2 FYNNEI come from the germline V gene. With 7 bases removed from V and 0 bases from J, the gap between germline ends came to 16 bases. CDR3: CASKHRALLSYNEQFF. The CDR3 DNA reads as TGTGCCAGCAAGCACAGGGCCCTACTCTCCTACAATGAGCAGTTCTTC. Variable domain in full (rest from reference TRBV2 and TRBJ2-1): EPEVTQTPSHQVTQMGQEVILRCVPISNHLYFYWYRQILGQKVEFLVSFYNNEISEKSEIFDDQFSVERPDGSNFTLKIRSTKLEDSAMYFCASKHRALLSYNEQFFGPGTRLTVL.

Judged by abundance, this clone is medium-sized (0.01 to 0.1%). This rearrangement joins TRBV15 to TRBJ1-5, with D tentatively TRBD1 (6 bases). Per the germline V gene, CDR1 is LNHNV and CDR2 is YYDKDF (reference sequence). The CDR3 spans 13 residues. The V and J ends lost 4 bases and 7 bases respectively, with 11 bases between them. The CDR3 is CATSTAGDQPQHF. In DNA, the CDR3 is TGTGCCACCAGCACGGCAGGGGACCAGCCCCAGCATTTT.

The chain is built from TRBV10-3 and TRBJ1-1; the D gene is possibly TRBD1 (5 bases). This CDR3 comprises 15 residues. In germline, CDR1 is ENHRY, CDR2 SYGVKD. Trimming took 4 bases from V and 6 from J, leaving 18 bases between them. CDR3 coding DNA: TGTGCCATCAGTGGTGCCGGGACGGCCCCCTCTGAAGCTTTCTTT. It translates to CAISGAGTAPSEAFF.

J is TRBJ1-2 and V is TRBV7-9, with 7 bases that match TRBD1. This CDR3 spans 14 amino acids. V lost 1 base to trimming and J lost 5 bases; unmatched junction nucleotides: 4. Germline loops: CDR1 SEHNR, CDR2 FQNEAQ (reference sequence). The CDR3 nucleotides are TGTGCCAGCAGCTTAGTCCAGGGACAGTATGGCTACACCTTC. Amino acids: CASSLVQGQYGYTF.

The gene calls are TRBV5-1 and TRBJ2-5; 10 nucleotides match TRBD1. The CDR3 spans 17 residues. Germline loops: CDR1 SGHRS, CDR2 YFSETQ. V lost 4 bases and J lost 5; bases outside the gene matches: 14. CDR3 loop: CASSPLGSGGQGETQYF. In DNA, the CDR3 is TGCGCCAGCAGCCCCCTGGGGTCAGGGGGACAGGGGGAGACCCAGTACTTC. The full variable domain, with the rest looked up from reference TRBV5-1 and TRBJ2-5, is KAGVTQTPRYLIKTRGQQVTLSCSPISGHRSVSWYQQTPGQGLQFLFEYFSETQRNKGNFPGRFSGRQFSNSRSEMNVSTLELGDSALYLCASSPLGSGGQGETQYFGPGTRLLVL.

This clone showed up just once. This chain connects TRBV28 to TRBJ1-3, with unresolved D. CDR1 is MDHEN, CDR2 SYDVKM, per germline. Trimming took off 7 bases at V and 0 bases at J, with 10 bases between the two ends. The CDR3 length is 14 residues. Here the CDR3 DNA reads TGTGCCAGCATTCAGCCGAGCTCTGGAAACACCATATATTTT. Protein product: CASIQPSSGNTIYF.

The chain combines TRBV7-2 with TRBJ2-7; no clear D. This CDR3 region has 13 residues. With 1 base removed from V and 4 bases from J, the gap between germline ends came to 8 bases. Germline-derived CDR1 and CDR2 are SGHTA and FQGNSA. The DNA for the CDR3 is TGTGCCAGCAGCTTAGGCTTGCGATACGAGCAGTACTTC. It encodes CASSLGLRYEQYF.

This chain uses TRBV2 with TRBJ1-3, with D possibly being TRBD1 (6 bases). Germline V gene lookup returns CDR1 SNHLY and CDR2 FYNNEI. The V end lost 6 bases, the J end lost 8 bases, and 23 bases lay between the germline ends. CDR3 length: 16 residues. In DNA, the CDR3 is TGTGCCAGCAGACCTAGGACAGTAATCCTGGGTTACACCATATATTTT. This encodes CASRPRTVILGYTIYF.

The rearrangement links TRBV15 to TRBJ2-1; 12 positions match TRBD2. Germline lookup yields CDR1 LNHNV and CDR2 YYDKDF (reference sequence). The CDR3 consists of 16 residues. The junction had 6 bases not matched to a gene; V was cut back by 0 bases and J by 9 bases. The CDR3 region is CATSRDLAGGQVEQFF. The CDR3 DNA follows: TGTGCCACCAGCAGAGACCTAGCGGGGGGGCAGGTTGAGCAGTTCTTC.

The V gene is TRBV27, the J gene TRBJ1-2, with D perhaps TRBD1 (6 bases). Trimming took 2 bases from V and 6 from J, leaving 16 bases between them. The CDR3 length is 15 residues. CDR1 is MNHEY and CDR2 is SMNVEV in the germline V gene (reference sequence). In nucleotides, the CDR3 is TGTGCCAGCAGTTTAAACACAGGGTCGGACAATGGCTACACCTTC. This encodes CASSLNTGSDNGYTF.

The V and J genes are TRBV7-2 and TRBJ2-7, with D perhaps TRBD1 (5 bases). The CDR3 contains 14 residues. Germline CDR1 reads SGHTA; CDR2 reads FQGNSA. V was clipped by 4 bases and J by 1 base, with 11 bases between them. The CDR3 region is CASSWGRESYEQYF. Written as DNA, the CDR3 is TGTGCCAGCAGCTGGGGCAGGGAATCCTACGAGCAGTACTTC.

This clone was observed once. The chain joins TRBV5-1 to TRBJ2-2, with D possibly TRBD1 on 5 matching bases. V was clipped by 0 bases and J by 5 bases, with 11 bases between them. The CDR3 is made up of 15 amino acids. CDR1 and CDR2 (germline): SGHRS, YFSETQ. CDR3 region: CASSLGQGITGELFF. CDR3 nucleotides: TGCGCCAGCAGCTTGGGGCAGGGAATAACCGGGGAGCTGTTTTTT.

The J gene is TRBJ2-2, the V gene TRBV30; 9 nucleotides match TRBD1. Germline CDR1 reads GTSNPN; CDR2 reads SVGIG (reference sequence). Unmatched junction bases numbered 3, after V lost 4 bases and J lost 6 bases. The CDR3 has 13 residues. This chain's CDR3 is CAWTRDRAGELFF. The CDR3 bases are TGTGCCTGGACCCGGGACAGGGCCGGGGAGCTGTTTTTT.

V and J are TRBV18 and TRBJ1-2, with TRBD1 matching 7 bases. This CDR3 is built from 14 residues. Per the germline V gene, CDR1 is KGHSH and CDR2 is LQKENI. Losses at the gene ends were 3 bases for V and 7 bases for J; bases not matched to a gene: 8. The CDR3 coding sequence is TGTGCCAGCTCACCTTCGACAGGGCGGCGTGGCTACACCTTC. Translated: CASSPSTGRRGYTF.

V is TRBV30 and J is TRBJ2-2; D gene ambiguous. CDR1 and CDR2 (germline): GTSNPN, SVGIG (reference sequence). There are 15 residues in the CDR3. Trimming removed 8 bases at V and 3 bases at J, with 19 bases between. CDR3 nucleotides: TGTGCCCACCGGACCCCAAGGGTGCACACCGGGGAGCTGTTTTTT. Translation: CAHRTPRVHTGELFF.

This clone was counted a single time. The sample carries other DNA sequences with the same CDR3. The V call is TRBV10-3, the J call TRBJ1-5; no reliable D call. Trimming left V 3 bases short and J 0 bases short, with 6 bases between. The CDR3 length is 14 residues. The germline CDR1 and CDR2 sequences are ENHRY and SYGVKD. CDR3 coding DNA: TGTGCCATCAGTGACTCTTATAGCAATCAGCCCCAGCATTTT. Residues: CAISDSYSNQPQHF.

This sequence joins TRBV2 and TRBJ1-4; D unclear. The V end lost 6 bases, the J end lost 7 bases, and 15 bases lay between the germline ends. This CDR3 is 14 amino acids long. Germline V gene data show CDR1 as SNHLY and CDR2 as FYNNEI. CDR3 sequence: CASRGMTTFEKLFF. The CDR3 coding sequence is TGTGCCAGCAGAGGAATGACGACCTTTGAAAAACTGTTTTTT.

The chain couples TRBV25-1 to TRBJ1-1; D is unclear. The CDR3 runs 14 residues. Germline CDR1 is MGHDK and CDR2 is SYGVNS. V shed 0 bases and J shed 8 bases, with 13 bases lying between them. This chain's CDR3 is CASSEYRSSGEAFF. CDR3 DNA: TGTGCCAGCAGTGAATATCGGTCGTCTGGGGAAGCTTTCTTT.

This clone has just one count. The rearrangement uses TRBV11-2 and TRBJ1-2; TRBD1 might be the D (6 bases). The germline V gene has CDR1 SGHAT and CDR2 FQNNGV. V was cut by 0 bases and J by 12 bases, with 14 bases left in between. This CDR3 contains 13 residues. The CDR3 spells CASSLEVPGANTF. In DNA, the CDR3 is TGTGCCAGCAGCTTAGAGGTCCCGGGGGCGAACACCTTC.

The chain joins TRBV6-5 to TRBJ1-1, with D possibly TRBD1 on 5 matching bases. Trimming removed 2 bases at V and 8 bases at J, with 9 bases between. Germline assignment: CDR1 MNHEY and CDR2 SVGAGI. There are 12 residues in the CDR3. The CDR3 bases are TGTGCCAGCAGTTACGGAAACAGGGAAGCTTTCTTT. Residues: CASSYGNREAFF.

V is TRBV5-6 and J is TRBJ1-2, with D possibly TRBD1 on 5 matching bases. This CDR3 region has 15 residues. V was trimmed by 1 base and J by 0 bases, leaving 10 bases between them. Germline V gives CDR1 SGHDT, CDR2 YYEEEE. The CDR3: CASSLFGAPNYGYTF. As DNA, the CDR3 is TGTGCCAGCAGCTTGTTCGGGGCGCCTAACTATGGCTACACCTTC.

This clone turned up a few times. The chain recombines TRBV4-1 with TRBJ2-7, with D maybe TRBD1 (6 bases). CDR1 is MGHRA and CDR2 is YSYEKL in the germline V gene. The CDR3 sequence is 14 residues long. Trimming cost V 3 bases and J 3 bases, with 12 bases left between them. The CDR3 DNA reads TGCGCCAGCAGCCAGTTCGACAGGAGCTACGAGCAGTACTTC. The encoded protein is CASSQFDRSYEQYF.

The V and J genes are TRBV6-1 and TRBJ1-3, with D hard to call. Germline lookup yields CDR1 MNHNS and CDR2 SASEGT. Trimming took off 11 bases at V and 1 base at J, with 9 bases between the two ends. CDR3 size: 12 residues. CDR3 nucleotide sequence: TGTGCCGGCCGACGGTCTGGAAACACCATATATTTT. The encoded protein is CAGRRSGNTIYF.

For the CDR3, the DNA is TGTGCCAGCTCACTTAGGGGACAGGGCACTGAAGCTTTCTTT. This gives the protein CASSLRGQGTEAFF. V is TRBV18 and J is TRBJ1-1, with TRBD1 matching over 9 bases. In germline, CDR1 is KGHSH, CDR2 LQKENI. The length of the CDR3 is 14 residues. Trimming removed 4 bases from V and 4 bases from J; junction bases left unmatched: 4.

This clone came up once. J is TRBJ1-5 and V is TRBV2; D may be TRBD1 (6 bases). V lost 5 bases to trimming and J lost 0 bases, with 11 bases between them. CDR1 SNHLY and CDR2 FYNNEI come from the germline V gene. CDR3 length: 15 amino acids. The CDR3 loop is CASSRQAHSNQPQHF. DNA of the CDR3: TGTGCCAGCAGTCGACAGGCCCATAGCAATCAGCCCCAGCATTTT.